Below, 6 T cell receptor beta chains from the same sample are listed, as sequenced in a study of CD8 T cells in ankylosing spondylitis. Study-wide findings and caveats: It appeared that ankylosing spondylitis blood was characterized by a TCR beta motif of 8 or 9 highly homologous variants.

TCRdb re-analysed the 5' RACE reads in MiXCR, keeping a single row per CDR3 protein. The data contain roughly 90,000 distinct CDR3 sequences, roughly 9% of them singletons. No cognate antigen is known for these TCRs. Input material: blood, either unsorted or a sorted T cell fraction (not recorded which). The source of these receptors is a male donor with ankylosing spondylitis.

This clonotype was found many times. The V gene is TRBV10-2, the J gene TRBJ2-2; D might be TRBD1 (6 bases). The germline V and J ends were trimmed by 4 bases and 1 base, with 10 bases remaining between them. This CDR3 region has 15 residues. CDR1 WSHSY and CDR2 SAAADI come from the germline V gene. CDR3 amino acids: CASSAGTLNTGELFF. The DNA for the CDR3 is TGCGCCAGCAGTGCCGGGACACTGAACACCGGGGAGCTGTTTTTT.

The table lists this clonotype with a few counts. This chain joins TRBV20-1 and TRBJ1-1; no reliable D call. The CDR3 sequence is 13 residues long. V was trimmed by 3 bases and J by 6 bases, leaving 14 bases between them. CDR1 and CDR2 (germline): DFQATT, SNEGSKA (reference sequence). CDR3 DNA sequence: TGCAGTGCTAGTCAGTTGCGGTCGGCTGAAGCTTTCTTT. Amino acid sequence: CSASQLRSAEAFF.

This clonotype has at least ten counts. The chain links TRBV7-9 to TRBJ2-7, with 9 bases matching TRBD1. This CDR3 spans 16 amino acids. The ends lost 5 bases at V and 5 bases at J; junction bases unmatched: 13. The germline CDR1 and CDR2 sequences are SEHNR and FQNEAQ (reference sequence). The CDR3 reads CASSTTLGQGDDEQYF. Here the CDR3 DNA reads TGTGCCAGCAGCACCACCTTGGGACAGGGCGACGACGAGCAGTACTTC.

There are many counts of this clonotype. J is TRBJ1-2 and V is TRBV7-9, with a weak D call TRBD1 (5 bases). The CDR3 loop spans 13 amino acids. Germline V gene data show CDR1 as SEHNR and CDR2 as FQNEAQ (reference sequence). Trimming removed 7 bases from V and 2 bases from J, with 11 bases in between. The CDR3 nucleotides read TGTGCCAGCACCCCGACAGAGAACTATGGCTACACCTTC. Residues: CASTPTENYGYTF.

In its sample, this clonotype was seen many times. The chain uses TRBV5-1 and TRBJ2-2; 9 bases fit TRBD1. Germline loops: CDR1 SGHRS, CDR2 YFSETQ. After removal of 3 bases from V and 7 bases from J, the junction contained 7 bases not matched to a gene. CDR3 length: 15 residues. CDR3 residues: CASSWTGESSGELFF. DNA for the CDR3: TGCGCCAGCAGCTGGACAGGGGAAAGTAGCGGGGAGCTGTTTTTT.

This clonotype appeared a few times. This chain links TRBV29-1 with TRBJ2-7; D possibly corresponds to TRBD1 (5 bases). From germline, CDR1 is SQVTM and CDR2 ANQGSEA. The germline V and J ends were trimmed by 1 base and 2 bases, with 12 bases remaining between them. The CDR3 runs to 14 residues. CDR3 amino acids: CSVEGRGPPYEQYF. CDR3 bases: TGCAGCGTTGAAGGTAGGGGTCCCCCCTACGAGCAGTACTTC.